The 22 T cell receptor beta chains below were found in one sample sequenced in a study of T cell responses to AZD1222 COVID-19 vaccine (dated by TCRdb to the early 2020s). Preparation of the library involved the immunoSEQ multiplex PCR assay. As stored in TCRdb, this immuneACCESS dataset retains in-frame rearrangements with V and J assigned. A fraction of the clones does not appear; measured against another copy, unresolved V genes explain less than half of the discrepancy, and the remainder lacks a known reason. The sample profile shows fewer than 120,000 clones; over 90% of them were found once. The top ten hold about 3% of the sample. The time point tag for this specimen amounts to: about 28 days (+/-7) after the second vaccine dose. This sample comprised peripheral blood, obtained 28 days after the second AZD1222 dose. The receptors were sampled from an adult who received the AZD1222 COVID-19 vaccine.

The chain employs TRBV20-1 and TRBJ2-5; 11 nucleotides agree with TRBD2. V lost 3 bases and J lost 7; bases outside the gene matches: 13. The CDR3 length is 16 residues. Germline values: CDR1 DFQATT, CDR2 SNEGSKA (reference sequence). The CDR3 region has the DNA TGCAGTGCTAGTCCCCCTCTAGCGGGAGGATTTGGGACCCAGTACTTC. This translates into CSASPPLAGGFGTQYF.

The rearrangement joins TRBV5-1 to TRBJ2-5, with D uncertain. The V and J ends lost 1 base and 4 bases respectively, with 8 bases between them. The CDR3 consists of 13 residues. Germline assignment: CDR1 SGHRS and CDR2 YFSETQ. The CDR3 reads CASSLQIPETQYF. CDR3 bases: TGCGCCAGCAGCTTGCAGATCCCAGAGACCCAGTACTTC.

CDR3 residues: CASSPLRTRQGNEKLFF. The CDR3 bases are TGTGCCAGCAGCCCTCTGCGAACCCGACAGGGGAATGAAAAACTGTTTTTT. This chain joins TRBV9 and TRBJ1-4, with TRBD1 identical over 8 bases. With V trimmed by 4 bases and J by 5 bases, 13 bases remained unmatched. In germline, CDR1 is SGDLS, CDR2 YYNGEE. The CDR3 consists of 17 residues.

CDR3 DNA: TGTGCCAGCAGCTTTACAGGGAGCTCCTACAATGAGCAGTTCTTC. It specifies CASSFTGSSYNEQFF. The chain couples TRBV5-5 to TRBJ2-1; a weak D match, TRBD1 (6 bases). The germline CDR1 and CDR2 sequences are SGHKS and YYEKEE (reference sequence). This CDR3 region has 15 residues. Trimming took 2 bases from V and 0 from J, leaving 9 bases between them.

J is TRBJ1-5 and V is TRBV2; D is ambiguous. The V end was cut by 2 bases, the J end by 5 bases, with 10 bases between. Germline values: CDR1 SNHLY, CDR2 FYNNEI. The CDR3 consists of 14 residues. The CDR3 DNA sequence: TGTGCCAGCAGTGAAAGGGCCGCCGATCAGCCCCAGCATTTT. This sequence encodes CASSERAADQPQHF. The full variable domain, its missing parts supplied by reference TRBV2 and TRBJ1-5, is EPEVTQTPSHQVTQMGQEVILRCVPISNHLYFYWYRQILGQKVEFLVSFYNNEISEKSEIFDDQFSVERPDGSNFTLKIRSTKLEDSAMYFCASSERAADQPQHFGDGTRLSIL.

The chain recombines TRBV18 with TRBJ2-5; no firm D call. This CDR3 comprises 16 residues. V lost 5 bases, J lost 2 bases, and 18 bases lay in between. CDR1 KGHSH and CDR2 LQKENI come from the germline V gene. CDR3 nucleotide sequence: TGTGCCAGCTCAGCGAGTTCTCTTGGGGTACAAGAGACCCAGTACTTC. It is translated as CASSASSLGVQETQYF.

The V call is TRBV7-9, the J call TRBJ1-6; D uncertain. The V end lost 5 bases, the J end lost 4 bases, and 9 bases lay between the germline ends. This CDR3 is 14 amino acids long. Germline CDR1 is SEHNR and CDR2 is FQNEAQ (reference sequence). The CDR3: CASSPDRYNSPLHF. The CDR3 nucleotides read TGTGCCAGCAGCCCCGACCGGTATAATTCACCCCTCCACTTT.

This clone is a singleton in its sample. The chain combines TRBV19 with TRBJ2-2, with D perhaps matching TRBD1 (6 bases). This CDR3 has 16 amino acids. Trimming cost V 9 bases and J 4 bases, with 21 bases left between them. Germline V gene lookup returns CDR1 LNHDA and CDR2 SQIVND (reference sequence). DNA of the CDR3: TGTGCCAGCACCCCAAGGGGGACCCTAAGCACCGGGGAGCTGTTTTTT. As protein: CASTPRGTLSTGELFF.

The chain employs TRBV6-5 and TRBJ1-2; 7 bases map to TRBD1. V lost 7 bases and J lost 7; bases outside the gene matches: 9. Germline CDR1 reads MNHEY; CDR2 reads SVGAGI. CDR3 length: 13 amino acids. The CDR3 DNA is TGTGCCAGCATTCCACTCAACAGGGGTGGCTACACCTTC. This encodes CASIPLNRGGYTF.

This rearrangement joins TRBV19 to TRBJ1-1; no firm D call. The germline V gene has CDR1 LNHDA and CDR2 SQIVND (reference sequence). The CDR3 has 13 amino acids. V was cut by 9 bases and J by 1 base, with 12 bases left in between. The DNA of the CDR3 is TGTGCCAGCCTCCTACGAGGGAACACTGAAGCTTTCTTT. The encoded protein is CASLLRGNTEAFF.

This rearrangement joins TRBV6-5 to TRBJ1-2, with D perhaps TRBD1 (5 bases). V lost 0 bases and J lost 7, with 15 bases in between. The CDR3 extends over 15 amino acids. CDR1 MNHEY and CDR2 SVGAGI come from the germline V gene. The DNA of the CDR3 is TGTGCCAGCAGTTACTCGGGGCGGAGCCCTTCTGGCTACACCTTC. Encoded protein: CASSYSGRSPSGYTF.

This clone was counted once. This chain links TRBV5-1 with TRBJ2-7; 8 bases map to TRBD1. V gave up 3 bases and J gave up 4 bases; unmatched junction bases: 9. Germline V gene sequence: CDR1 SGHRS, CDR2 YFSETQ. This CDR3 region has 15 residues. The DNA for the CDR3 is TGCGCCAGCAGCTCCTTACCGGACAGGGTATACGAGCAGTACTTC. It specifies CASSSLPDRVYEQYF.

The V and J genes are TRBV28 and TRBJ2-3; 8 nucleotides agree with TRBD2. The V and J ends lost 5 bases and 0 bases, in that order; junction bases with no gene match: 4. From germline, CDR1 is MDHEN and CDR2 SYDVKM. This CDR3 region has 15 residues. In nucleotides, the CDR3 is TGTGCCAGCAGTCTTAGCGGGGCTAGCACAGATACGCAGTATTTT. Translating gives CASSLSGASTDTQYF.

The J gene is TRBJ1-6, the V gene TRBV5-6; 8 bases line up with TRBD1. V gave up 4 bases and J gave up 4 bases; unmatched junction bases: 4. The CDR3 extends over 15 amino acids. Germline CDR1 reads SGHDT; CDR2 reads YYEEEE. The CDR3 is CASSPTGEYNSPLHF. DNA of the CDR3: TGTGCCAGCAGCCCGACAGGGGAGTATAATTCACCCCTCCACTTT. Full variable domain (remainder filled in from reference TRBV5-6 and TRBJ1-6): DAGVTQSPTHLIKTRGQQVTLRCSPKSGHDTVSWYQQALGQGPQFIFQYYEEEERQRGNFPDRFSGHQFPNYSSELNVNALLLGDSALYLCASSPTGEYNSPLHFGNGTRLTVT.

The chain has TRBV6-1 and TRBJ2-3; no clear D. The V end lost 3 bases, the J end lost 0 bases, and 10 bases lay between the germline ends. Germline CDR1 reads MNHNS; CDR2 reads SASEGT. The CDR3 covers 15 residues. The CDR3 loop is CASSDARFSTDTQYF. Here the CDR3 DNA reads TGTGCCAGCAGTGACGCACGCTTTAGCACAGATACGCAGTATTTT.

The J gene is TRBJ1-2, the V gene TRBV9, with 9 bases matching TRBD1. Germline loops: CDR1 SGDLS, CDR2 YYNGEE. The CDR3 is made up of 14 amino acids. V shed 0 bases and J 8 bases; nucleotides not matched to a gene: 5. The CDR3 nucleotides are TGTGCCAGCAGCGTAGGGGGGACAGGGCGAGGCTACACCTTC. Protein product: CASSVGGTGRGYTF. The complete variable domain, with remaining parts taken from reference TRBV9 and TRBJ1-2, reads DSGVTQTPKHLITATGQRVTLRCSPRSGDLSVYWYQQSLDQGLQFLIQYYNGEERAKGNILERFSAQQFPDLHSELNLSSLELGDSALYFCASSVGGTGRGYTFGSGTRLTVV.

This clone was picked up one time. The rearrangement uses TRBV5-8 and TRBJ1-2; 7 positions agree with TRBD1. The CDR3 sequence is 15 residues long. Trimming at V came to 4 bases and at J to 2 bases, leaving 8 bases not matched to a gene. Germline V gives CDR1 SGHTS, CDR2 YDEGEE. The CDR3 coding sequence is TGTGCCAGCAGCCTGAACAGGGGTGGGAACTATGGCTACACCTTC. Translating gives CASSLNRGGNYGYTF.

This chain connects TRBV18 to TRBJ2-7; no definite D call. The germline gives CDR1 KGHSH, CDR2 LQKENI. V was pared by 3 bases and J by 2 bases, with 8 bases between. This CDR3 is 13 amino acids long. The CDR3 DNA is TGTGCCAGCTCACCGGTGGTAGCCTACGAGCAGTACTTC. It encodes CASSPVVAYEQYF.

The rearrangement joins TRBV11-2 to TRBJ2-7, with a tentative D call TRBD1 (6 bases). This CDR3 contains 14 residues. Trimming shortened V by 1 base and J by 1 base, and 8 bases separated the two germline ends. Per the germline V gene, CDR1 is SGHAT and CDR2 is FQNNGV. In nucleotides, the CDR3 is TGTGCCAGCAGCTTAGTACAGGGATCCTACGAGCAGTACTTC. Translation: CASSLVQGSYEQYF. The entire variable domain, with the rest obtained from reference TRBV11-2 and TRBJ2-7, is as follows: EAGVAQSPRYKIIEKRQSVAFWCNPISGHATLYWYQQILGQGPKLLIQFQNNGVVDDSQLPKDRFSAERLKGVDSTLKIQPAKLEDSAVYLCASSLVQGSYEQYFGPGTRLTVT.

The chain couples TRBV23-1 to TRBJ2-3, with no clear D. TRBV23-1 is known as an ORF, though its function is uncertain. The CDR3 runs to 16 residues. V lost 1 base and J lost 5, with 16 bases in between. The CDR3 region has the DNA TGCGCCAGCAGTCAATTCGTCCCATCCGTTTTAGATACGCAGTATTTT. It codes for CASSQFVPSVLDTQYF.

The rearrangement links TRBV30 to TRBJ1-1, with a possible D match to TRBD1 (5 bases). CDR1 is GTSNPN, CDR2 SVGIG, per germline (reference sequence). The CDR3 contains 13 residues. The ends were cut back, 8 bases at V and 5 bases at J, with 18 bases in the middle. CDR3 nucleotide sequence: TGTGCCGTTAAGGTAGGGACGGGAACTGAAGCTTTCTTT. Translating gives CAVKVGTGTEAFF.

This clone appeared once. The chain is built from TRBV4-2 and TRBJ1-6, with a possible D match to TRBD1 (5 bases). The V end lost 0 bases, the J end lost 3 bases, and 15 bases lay between the germline ends. This CDR3 is built from 18 residues. Germline CDR1 is LGHNA and CDR2 is YNFKEQ. The CDR3 protein is CASSQERPRGIYNSPLHF. CDR3 bases: TGTGCCAGCAGCCAAGAGAGACCGAGGGGAATCTATAATTCACCCCTCCACTTT.